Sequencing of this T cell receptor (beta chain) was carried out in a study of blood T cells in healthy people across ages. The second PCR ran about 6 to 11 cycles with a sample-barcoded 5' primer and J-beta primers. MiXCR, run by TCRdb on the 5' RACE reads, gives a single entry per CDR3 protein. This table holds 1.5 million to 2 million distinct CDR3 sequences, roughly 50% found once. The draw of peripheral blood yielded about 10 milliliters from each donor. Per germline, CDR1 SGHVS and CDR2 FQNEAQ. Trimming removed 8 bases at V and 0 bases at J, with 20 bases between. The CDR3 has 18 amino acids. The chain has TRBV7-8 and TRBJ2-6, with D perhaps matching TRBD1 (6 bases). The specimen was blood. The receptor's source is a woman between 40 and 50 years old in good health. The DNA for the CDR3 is TGTGCCAGCCGCCTCGGACAGTTATCAACCTCTGGGGCCAACGTCCTGACTTTC. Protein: CASRLGQLSTSGANVLTF.